The next 29 T cell receptor beta chains were all read from a single sample in a study of blood T cells in healthy people across ages (dated by TCRdb to about 2015). Library preparation employed 5' RACE. The second PCR ran for roughly 7 to 11 cycles and used a J-beta primer mix along with a sample-barcoded 5' primer. Clones were called with MiXCR by TCRdb after fastp trimmed the public reads at Q25, and only in-frame beta chains were retained. One record per CDR3 amino acid sequence lists the most common genes and DNA. The sample has around 2 million distinct CDR3 sequences on record, approximately 39% of them singletons. The top ten constitute about 21% of the sample. Sequencing used blood. These receptors all stem from a human donor in good health.

This clonotype has more than one count but fewer than ten. One end of the junction is discordant with germline, which a read error may explain. The chain uses TRBV24-1 and TRBJ2-3; a weak D match, TRBD2 (5 bases). This CDR3 has 14 residues. Germline lookup yields CDR1 KGHDR and CDR2 SFDVKD. The CDR3 sequence: CATSTRASTDTQYF. The CDR3 nucleotides read TGTGCCACCAGTACGAGGGCGAGCACGGATACGCAGTATTTT.

The gene calls are TRBV20-1 and TRBJ1-2; 7 bases are a match to TRBD1. V lost 6 bases to trimming and J lost 8 bases; unmatched junction nucleotides: 12. The CDR3 contains 13 residues. Germline CDR1 and CDR2: DFQATT and SNEGSKA (reference sequence). The CDR3 DNA reads as TGCAGTGCACCCGATACAGGGGTAGGCGGCTACACCTTC. Its translation is CSAPDTGVGGYTF.

The J gene is TRBJ1-1, the V gene TRBV4-1; D ambiguous. The CDR3 has 14 residues. Trimming took off 2 bases at V and 4 bases at J, with 11 bases between the two ends. Germline V lookup: CDR1 MGHRA, CDR2 YSYEKL. The CDR3 spells CASSQRLLGTEAFF. The CDR3 DNA is TGCGCCAGCAGCCAACGCCTCCTCGGCACTGAAGCTTTCTTT.

The V gene is TRBV12-3 or TRBV12-4, the J gene TRBJ2-1, with D perhaps given as TRBD1 or TRBD2 (5 bases each). The CDR3 is 14 residues long. Trimming shortened V by 6 bases and J by 8 bases, and 17 bases separated the two germline ends. CDR3 DNA sequence: TGTGCCAGCAGCCTCAGGGATATCGGGGATGAGCAGTTCTTC. This codes for CASSLRDIGDEQFF.

This clonotype occurred a few times. This rearrangement joins TRBV20-1 to TRBJ1-5; D is unresolved. Trimming removed 4 bases at V and 0 bases at J, with 10 bases between. The CDR3 is made up of 14 amino acids. CDR1 is DFQATT, CDR2 SNEGSKA, per germline (reference sequence). The CDR3 sequence: CSATEDGSNQPQHF. In nucleotides, the CDR3 is TGCAGTGCTACGGAGGACGGTAGCAATCAGCCCCAGCATTTT.

V and J are TRBV9 and TRBJ1-2, with D unresolved. From germline, CDR1 is SGDLS and CDR2 YYNGEE. This CDR3 is 13 amino acids long. V was cut by 0 bases and J by 8 bases, with 11 bases left in between. The CDR3 loop is CASSVGDGQGYTF. The CDR3 DNA is TGTGCCAGCAGCGTAGGAGACGGGCAAGGCTACACCTTC.

The chain couples TRBV6-1 to TRBJ2-3; 13 bases match TRBD2. Trimming cost V 3 bases and J 8 bases; bases outside gene matches: 8. This CDR3 is 16 amino acids long. Germline CDR1 is MNHNS and CDR2 is SASEGT. As DNA, the CDR3 is TGTGCCAGCAGTGACCCAACTAGCGGGAGGGCACCTACGCAGTATTTT. It translates to CASSDPTSGRAPTQYF.

The J gene is TRBJ1-1, the V gene TRBV7-2; 9 bases are a match to TRBD1. Germline V gives CDR1 SGHTA, CDR2 FQGNSA. The CDR3 extends over 16 amino acids. Germline trimming cut 5 bases from V and 4 bases from J; bases unmatched to any gene: 11. The CDR3 DNA reads TGTGCCAGCAGCCTGGAGGACAGGGGATGGAGCACTGAAGCTTTCTTT. Its translation is CASSLEDRGWSTEAFF.

The chain carries TRBV29-1 and TRBJ2-5; the match to TRBD1 covers 8 bases. Germline V CDR1 and CDR2: SQVTM, ANQGSEA. The CDR3 contains 15 residues. The J segment lost 4 bases and the V segment lost 2 bases, leaving 9 bases of the junction unmatched. CDR3 sequence reads: CSVERMAGGAETQYF. In nucleotides, the CDR3 is TGCAGCGTTGAAAGGATGGCAGGGGGCGCAGAGACCCAGTACTTC.

V is TRBV12-3 or TRBV12-4 and J is TRBJ2-4; tentative D call: TRBD2 (7 bases). Trimming removed 7 bases from V and 1 base from J, with 17 bases in between. This CDR3 is built from 16 residues. CDR3: CASTFGGRFAKNIQYF. DNA for the CDR3: TGTGCCAGCACCTTCGGGGGGCGGTTCGCCAAAAACATTCAGTACTTC.

The chain has TRBV12-3 or TRBV12-4 and TRBJ2-4; a weak D match, TRBD1 (5 bases). The CDR3 contains 13 residues. The V end lost 6 bases, the J end lost 8 bases, and 14 bases lay between the germline ends. This CDR3 reads CASSQGQSDIQYF. DNA for the CDR3: TGTGCCAGCAGCCAGGGCCAGTCAGACATTCAGTACTTC.

As DNA, the CDR3 is TGCAGCGTTGACTTCCCTGATAACTATGGCTACACCTTC. Amino acid sequence: CSVDFPDNYGYTF. The chain combines TRBV29-1 with TRBJ1-2; D gene uncertain. The CDR3 is 13 residues long. V was trimmed by 3 bases and J by 1 base, leaving 9 bases between them. CDR1 is SQVTM, CDR2 ANQGSEA, per germline. Drawing the rest from reference TRBV29-1 and TRBJ1-2, the complete variable domain is SAVISQKPSRDICQRGTSLTIQCQVDSQVTMMFWYRQQPGQSLTLIATANQGSEATYESGFVIDKFPISRPNLTFSTLTVSNMSPEDSSIYLCSVDFPDNYGYTFGSGTRLTVV.

The chain carries TRBV4-1 and TRBJ1-5, with TRBD1 matching over 8 bases. Germline V CDR1 and CDR2: MGHRA, YSYEKL. The CDR3 runs 15 residues. Unmatched junction bases numbered 5, after V lost 1 base and J lost 6 bases. The CDR3 DNA sequence: TGCGCCAGCAGCCAAGGGAACAGGGGGGGTCAGCCCCAGCATTTT. It yields the protein CASSQGNRGGQPQHF.

Here the CDR3 reads CASSEMSGWETQYF. CDR3 nucleotide sequence: TGTGCCAGCAGTGAAATGTCCGGCTGGGAGACCCAGTACTTC. V usage is TRBV6-1 and J usage is TRBJ2-5; no definite D call. This CDR3 region has 14 residues. CDR1 is MNHNS, CDR2 SASEGT, per germline. V lost 2 bases and J 5 bases, leaving 12 bases between the germline ends.

This clonotype was seen only a few times. V usage is TRBV13 and J usage is TRBJ2-7; D possibly uses TRBD1 or TRBD2 (5 bases each). The CDR3 has 14 residues. Between the trimmed V and J ends, which lost 2 bases and 3 bases, there was a span of 11 bases. CDR1 is PRHDT and CDR2 is FYEKMQ in the germline V gene (reference sequence). The DNA of the CDR3 is TGTGCCAGCAGCTTAACCGGGACCAACTACGAGCAGTACTTC. Its protein is CASSLTGTNYEQYF.

The rearrangement links TRBV5-6 to TRBJ1-2; D remains ambiguous. V shed 6 bases and J shed 1 base, with 13 bases lying between them. CDR3 length: 14 residues. CDR1 and CDR2 from the germline V gene are SGHDT and YYEEEE. The CDR3 spells CASTPRVVNYGYTF. DNA for the CDR3: TGTGCCAGCACCCCTCGTGTGGTTAACTATGGCTACACCTTC.

The chain employs TRBV7-8 and TRBJ1-2; D is undetermined. Germline V gene lookup returns CDR1 SGHVS and CDR2 FQNEAQ. Trimming took 3 bases from V and 8 from J, leaving 19 bases between them. The CDR3 contains 15 residues. This CDR3 is CASSFLALGLGGYTF. Here the CDR3 DNA reads TGTGCCAGCAGCTTTTTAGCCTTAGGGTTGGGAGGCTACACCTTC.

There are a few counts of this clonotype. The V call is TRBV28, the J call TRBJ2-1; TRBD2 aligns across 8 bases. CDR3 size: 15 residues. Trimming removed 4 bases from V and 5 bases from J; junction bases left unmatched: 7. CDR1 and CDR2 from the germline V gene are MDHEN and SYDVKM. In DNA form, the CDR3 reads TGTGCCAGCAGTTGGCTAGCGGGCGGAGACAATGAGCAGTTCTTC. It translates to CASSWLAGGDNEQFF.

This sequence joins TRBV5-1 and TRBJ1-2; maybe TRBD1 (5 bases). Germline V gene lookup returns CDR1 SGHRS and CDR2 YFSETQ. Trimming removed 0 bases at V and 3 bases at J, with 9 bases between. The CDR3 is 14 residues long. In DNA form, the CDR3 reads TGCGCCAGCAGCTTGGGGGGACCACACTATGGCTACACCTTC. Encoded protein: CASSLGGPHYGYTF.

The gene calls are TRBV6-1 and TRBJ1-1; no firm D call. The CDR3 is 15 residues long. Looked up from germline, CDR1 is MNHNS and CDR2 is SASEGT. The V gene lost 6 bases and the J gene lost 3 bases, with 17 bases spanning the gap. CDR3: CASRGPLTSDTEAFF. The CDR3 DNA sequence: TGTGCCAGCAGAGGACCCCTGACATCGGACACTGAAGCTTTCTTT.

The count of this clonotype is one. The junction departs from the called germline gene at one end, perhaps through a read error. The chain is built from TRBV20-1 and TRBJ2-7; no clear D. The germline gives CDR1 DFQATT, CDR2 SNEGSKA (reference sequence). The CDR3 spans 13 residues. This chain's CDR3 is CNARDRKRTSQYF. CDR3 sequence (DNA): TGCAATGCTAGAGATCGGAAAAGGACGTCTCAGTACTTC.

J is TRBJ2-3 and V is TRBV7-9, with 8 nucleotides matching TRBD2. The V gene end was trimmed by 7 bases and the J gene end by 2 bases; junction bases not matched to a gene: 2. The CDR3 has 13 amino acids. Per germline, CDR1 SEHNR and CDR2 FQNEAQ (reference sequence). As DNA, the CDR3 is TGTGCCAGCACGACTAGCGACACAGATACGCAGTATTTT. Translating gives CASTTSDTDTQYF.

The DNA of the CDR3 is TGTGCCAGCAGCCGCCCGGCAGCGGGGGGGCTTGTAGATACGCAGTATTTT. Its translation: CASSRPAAGGLVDTQYF. This chain joins TRBV7-2 and TRBJ2-3; 10 positions agree with TRBD2. Germline-derived CDR1 and CDR2 are SGHTA and FQGNSA. The CDR3 is made up of 17 amino acids. Unmatched junction bases numbered 13, after V lost 5 bases and J lost 5 bases.

The chain uses TRBV12-3 or TRBV12-4 and TRBJ1-2, with D hard to call. The CDR3 is made up of 13 amino acids. Deletions cut 6 bases from V and 3 bases from J, with 11 bases between. CDR3 DNA sequence: TGTGCCAGCAGATTCGGAGGATACTATGGCTACACCTTC. Its translation is CASRFGGYYGYTF.

This clonotype has a handful of counts. The chain has TRBV12-3 or TRBV12-4 and TRBJ2-1; no definite D call. The CDR3 has 14 amino acids. V gave up 3 bases and J gave up 2 bases, with 8 bases separating them. This chain's CDR3 is CASSFRSPYNEQFF. The CDR3 nucleotides read TGTGCCAGCAGTTTCCGGAGTCCCTACAATGAGCAGTTCTTC.

This clonotype has more than one count but fewer than ten. This chain uses TRBV14 with TRBJ2-5, with D perhaps TRBD2 (6 bases). The CDR3 has 14 residues. Germline V gene sequence: CDR1 SGHDN, CDR2 FVKESK. Trimming shortened V by 3 bases and J by 4 bases, and 12 bases separated the two germline ends. CDR3 nucleotides: TGTGCCAGCAGCCAGGGACTCGAAGGAGAGACCCAGTACTTC. It translates to CASSQGLEGETQYF. The entire variable domain, with the rest obtained from reference TRBV14 and TRBJ2-5, is as follows: EAGVTQFPSHSVIEKGQTVTLRCDPISGHDNLYWYRRVMGKEIKFLLHFVKESKQDESGMPNNRFLAERTGGTYSTLKVQPAELEDSGVYFCASSQGLEGETQYFGPGTRLLVL.

Only a few counts were recorded for this clonotype. This chain connects TRBV7-2 to TRBJ2-5; D call uncertain. CDR3 size: 13 residues. The germline V gene has CDR1 SGHTA and CDR2 FQGNSA. V lost 3 bases and J 11 bases, leaving 16 bases between the germline ends. As DNA, the CDR3 is TGTGCCAGCAGCTTTCAGAGACCTAGAGAGCAGTACTTC. Amino acids: CASSFQRPREQYF. The full variable domain, completed using reference TRBV7-2 and TRBJ2-5, is GAGVSQSPSNKVTEKGKDVELRCDPISGHTALYWYRQSLGQGLEFLIYFQGNSAPDKSGLPSDRFSAERTGGSVSTLTIQRTQQEDSAVYLCASSFQRPREQYFGPGTRLLVL.

This chain links TRBV20-1 with TRBJ2-1; 10 bases are shared with TRBD1. CDR1 is DFQATT, CDR2 SNEGSKA, per germline (reference sequence). The CDR3 extends over 15 amino acids. J gave up 7 bases and V 5 bases, and 11 bases lay outside the gene matches. This CDR3 reads CSAYESRQGANEQFF. The CDR3 region has the DNA TGCAGTGCTTACGAGTCACGACAGGGGGCAAATGAGCAGTTCTTC.

This clonotype occurred a few times. The V and J genes are TRBV20-1 and TRBJ2-1, with D perhaps TRBD1 (5 bases). Germline values: CDR1 DFQATT, CDR2 SNEGSKA (reference sequence). The V end was cut by 5 bases, the J end by 0 bases, with 14 bases between. The CDR3 runs to 15 residues. The CDR3 sequence: CSAPPRDLSYNEQFF. CDR3 DNA: TGCAGTGCTCCCCCCAGGGATCTCTCCTACAATGAGCAGTTCTTC.